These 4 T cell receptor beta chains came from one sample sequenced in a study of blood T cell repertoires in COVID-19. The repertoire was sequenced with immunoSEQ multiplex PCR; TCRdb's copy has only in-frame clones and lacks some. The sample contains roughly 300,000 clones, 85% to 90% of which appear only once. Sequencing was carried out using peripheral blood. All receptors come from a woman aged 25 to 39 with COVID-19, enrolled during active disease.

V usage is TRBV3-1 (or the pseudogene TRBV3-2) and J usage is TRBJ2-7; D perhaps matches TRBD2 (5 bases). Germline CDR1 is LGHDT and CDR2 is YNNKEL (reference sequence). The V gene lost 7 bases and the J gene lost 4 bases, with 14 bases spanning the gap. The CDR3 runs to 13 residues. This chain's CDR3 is CASTPRGRYEQYF. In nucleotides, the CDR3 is TGTGCCAGCACCCCTCGGGGTAGGTACGAGCAGTACTTC.

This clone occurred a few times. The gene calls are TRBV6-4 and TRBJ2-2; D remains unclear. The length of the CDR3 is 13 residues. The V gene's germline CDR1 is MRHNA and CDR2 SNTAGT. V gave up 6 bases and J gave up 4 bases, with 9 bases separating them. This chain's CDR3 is CASSVTGTGELFF. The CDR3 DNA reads TGTGCCAGCAGCGTTACTGGCACCGGGGAGCTGTTTTTT.

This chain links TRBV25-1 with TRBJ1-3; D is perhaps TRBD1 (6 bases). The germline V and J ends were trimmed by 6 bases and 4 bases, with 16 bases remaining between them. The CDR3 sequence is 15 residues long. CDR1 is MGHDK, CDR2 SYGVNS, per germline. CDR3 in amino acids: CASSPPGVEGNTIYF. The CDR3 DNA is TGTGCCAGCAGCCCCCCAGGGGTGGAGGGAAACACCATATATTTT.

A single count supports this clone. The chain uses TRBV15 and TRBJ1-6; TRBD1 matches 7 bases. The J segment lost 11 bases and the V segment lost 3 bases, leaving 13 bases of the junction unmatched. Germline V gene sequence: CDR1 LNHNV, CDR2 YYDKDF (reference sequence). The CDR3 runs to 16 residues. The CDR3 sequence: CATSRGPGQSITPLHF. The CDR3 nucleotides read TGTGCCACCAGCAGGGGACCGGGACAGAGCATAACACCCCTCCACTTT.